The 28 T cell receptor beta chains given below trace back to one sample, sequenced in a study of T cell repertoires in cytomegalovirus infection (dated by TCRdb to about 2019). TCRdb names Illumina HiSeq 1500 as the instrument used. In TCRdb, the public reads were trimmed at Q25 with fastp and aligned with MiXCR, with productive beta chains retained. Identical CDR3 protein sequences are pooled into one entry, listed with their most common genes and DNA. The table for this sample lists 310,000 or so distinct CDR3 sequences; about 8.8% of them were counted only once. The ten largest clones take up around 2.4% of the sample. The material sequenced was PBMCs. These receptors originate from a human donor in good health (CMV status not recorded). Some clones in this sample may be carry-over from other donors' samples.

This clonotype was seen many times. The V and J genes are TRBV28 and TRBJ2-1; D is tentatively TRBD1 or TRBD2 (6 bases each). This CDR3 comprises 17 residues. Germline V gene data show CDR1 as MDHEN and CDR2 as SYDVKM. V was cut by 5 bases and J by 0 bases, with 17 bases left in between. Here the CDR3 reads CASSSPGGGISYNEQFF. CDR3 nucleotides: TGTGCCAGCAGTAGCCCCGGAGGGGGAATCTCCTACAATGAGCAGTTCTTC.

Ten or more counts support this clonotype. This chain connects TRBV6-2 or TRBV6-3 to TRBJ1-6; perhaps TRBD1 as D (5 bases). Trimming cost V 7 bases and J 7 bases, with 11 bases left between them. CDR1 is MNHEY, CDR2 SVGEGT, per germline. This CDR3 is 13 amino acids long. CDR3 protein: CASKRQQNSPLHF. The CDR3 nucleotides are TGTGCCAGCAAAAGACAGCAAAATTCACCCCTCCACTTT.

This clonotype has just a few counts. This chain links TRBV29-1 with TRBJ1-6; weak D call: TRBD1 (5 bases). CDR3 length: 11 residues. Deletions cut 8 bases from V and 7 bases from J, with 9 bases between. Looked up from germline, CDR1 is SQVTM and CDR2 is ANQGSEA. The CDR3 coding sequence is TGCAGCCCATGGGGGAATTCACCCCTCCACTTT. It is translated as CSPWGNSPLHF.

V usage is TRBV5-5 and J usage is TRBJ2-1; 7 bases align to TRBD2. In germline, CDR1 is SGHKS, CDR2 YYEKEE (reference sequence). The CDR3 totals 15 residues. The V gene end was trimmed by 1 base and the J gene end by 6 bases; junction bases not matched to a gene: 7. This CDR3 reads CASSLLLAGVNEQFF. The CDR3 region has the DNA TGTGCCAGCAGCTTGTTATTAGCGGGCGTCAATGAGCAGTTCTTC.

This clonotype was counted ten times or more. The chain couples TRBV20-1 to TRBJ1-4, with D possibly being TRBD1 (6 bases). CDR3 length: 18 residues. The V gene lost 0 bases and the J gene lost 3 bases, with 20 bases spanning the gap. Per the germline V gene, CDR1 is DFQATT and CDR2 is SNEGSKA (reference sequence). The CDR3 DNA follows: TGCAGTGCTAGAGATCCCCGACAGGATCCCGTTGCTAATGAAAAACTGTTTTTT. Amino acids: CSARDPRQDPVANEKLFF.

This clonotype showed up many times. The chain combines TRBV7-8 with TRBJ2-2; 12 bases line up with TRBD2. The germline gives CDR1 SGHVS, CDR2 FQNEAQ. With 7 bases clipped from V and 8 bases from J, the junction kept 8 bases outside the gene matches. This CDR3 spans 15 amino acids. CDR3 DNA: TGTGCCAGCACGACTAGCGGGGGAGCCTTGGGGGAGCTGTTTTTT. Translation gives CASTTSGGALGELFF.

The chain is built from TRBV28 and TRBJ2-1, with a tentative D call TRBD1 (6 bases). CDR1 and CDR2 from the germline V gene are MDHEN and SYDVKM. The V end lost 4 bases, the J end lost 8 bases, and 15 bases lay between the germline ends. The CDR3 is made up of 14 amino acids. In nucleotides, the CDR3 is TGTGCCAGCAGTTCAGGGGATGCCTCGGATGAGCAGTTCTTC. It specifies CASSSGDASDEQFF.

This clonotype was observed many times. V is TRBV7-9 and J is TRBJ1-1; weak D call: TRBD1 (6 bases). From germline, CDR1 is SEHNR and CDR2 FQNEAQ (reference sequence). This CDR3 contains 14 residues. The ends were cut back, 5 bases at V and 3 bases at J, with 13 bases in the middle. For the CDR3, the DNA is TGTGCCAGCAGCCTAACCGGACAGTACACTGAAGCTTTCTTT. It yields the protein CASSLTGQYTEAFF.

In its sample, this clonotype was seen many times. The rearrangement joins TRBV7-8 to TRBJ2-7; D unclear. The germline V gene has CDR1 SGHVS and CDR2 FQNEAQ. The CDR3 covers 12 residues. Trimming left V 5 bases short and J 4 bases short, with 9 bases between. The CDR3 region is CASSMTGYEQYF. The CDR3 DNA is TGTGCCAGCAGCATGACCGGGTACGAGCAGTACTTC.

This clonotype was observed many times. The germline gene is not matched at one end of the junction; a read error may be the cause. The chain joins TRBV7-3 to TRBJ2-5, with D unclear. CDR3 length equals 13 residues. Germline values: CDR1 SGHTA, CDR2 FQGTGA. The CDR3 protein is CASSPTIEEPQYF. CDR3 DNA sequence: TGTGCCAGCAGCCCGACAATCGAAGAGCCCCAGTACTTC.

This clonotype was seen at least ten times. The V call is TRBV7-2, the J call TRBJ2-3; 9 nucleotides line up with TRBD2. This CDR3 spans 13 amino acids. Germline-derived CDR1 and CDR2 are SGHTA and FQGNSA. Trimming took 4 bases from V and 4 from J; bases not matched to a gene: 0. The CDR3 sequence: CASSWTSADTQYF. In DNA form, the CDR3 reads TGTGCCAGCAGCTGGACTAGCGCAGATACGCAGTATTTT. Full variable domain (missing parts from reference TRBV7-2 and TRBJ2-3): GAGVSQSPSNKVTEKGKDVELRCDPISGHTALYWYRQSLGQGLEFLIYFQGNSAPDKSGLPSDRFSAERTGGSVSTLTIQRTQQEDSAVYLCASSWTSADTQYFGPGTRLTVL.

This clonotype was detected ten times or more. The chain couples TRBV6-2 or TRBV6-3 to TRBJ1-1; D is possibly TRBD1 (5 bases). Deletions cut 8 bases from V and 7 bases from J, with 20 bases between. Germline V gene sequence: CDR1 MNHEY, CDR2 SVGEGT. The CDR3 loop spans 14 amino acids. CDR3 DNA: TGTGCCAGCGCCAAATACCCTCAGGGAGGTGAAGCTTTCTTT. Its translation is CASAKYPQGGEAFF.

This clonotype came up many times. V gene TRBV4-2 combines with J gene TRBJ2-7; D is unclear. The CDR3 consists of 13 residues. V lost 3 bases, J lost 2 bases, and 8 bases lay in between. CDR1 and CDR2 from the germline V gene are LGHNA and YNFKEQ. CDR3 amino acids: CASSQETTYEQYF. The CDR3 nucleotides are TGTGCCAGCAGCCAGGAAACAACCTACGAGCAGTACTTC.

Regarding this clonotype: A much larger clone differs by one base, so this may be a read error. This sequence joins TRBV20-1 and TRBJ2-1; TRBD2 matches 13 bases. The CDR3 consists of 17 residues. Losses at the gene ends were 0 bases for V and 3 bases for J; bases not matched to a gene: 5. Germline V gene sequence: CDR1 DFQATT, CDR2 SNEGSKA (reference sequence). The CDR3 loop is CSARDGLAGVYYNEQFF. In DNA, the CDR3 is TGCAGTGCTAGAGACGGACTAGCGGGGGTCTACTACAATGAGCAGTTCTTC.

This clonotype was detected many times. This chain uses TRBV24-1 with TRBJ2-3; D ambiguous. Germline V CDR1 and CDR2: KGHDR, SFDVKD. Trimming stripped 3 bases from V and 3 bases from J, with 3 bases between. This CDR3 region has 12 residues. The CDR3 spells CATSDETDTQYF. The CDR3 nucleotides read TGTGCCACCAGTGATGAAACAGATACGCAGTATTTT.

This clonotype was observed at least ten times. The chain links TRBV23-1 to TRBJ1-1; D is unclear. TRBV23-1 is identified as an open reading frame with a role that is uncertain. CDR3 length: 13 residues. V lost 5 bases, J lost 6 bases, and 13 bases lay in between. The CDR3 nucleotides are TGCGCCAGCAGTTCCCCGGACGAGGCTGAAGCTTTCTTT. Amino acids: CASSSPDEAEAFF.

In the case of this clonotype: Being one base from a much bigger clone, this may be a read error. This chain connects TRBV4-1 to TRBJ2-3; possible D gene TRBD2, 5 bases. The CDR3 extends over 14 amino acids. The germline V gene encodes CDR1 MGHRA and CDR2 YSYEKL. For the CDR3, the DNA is TGCGCCAGCGGCCAAGTCGGGGGCACAGATACGCAGTATTTT. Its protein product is CASGQVGGTDTQYF.

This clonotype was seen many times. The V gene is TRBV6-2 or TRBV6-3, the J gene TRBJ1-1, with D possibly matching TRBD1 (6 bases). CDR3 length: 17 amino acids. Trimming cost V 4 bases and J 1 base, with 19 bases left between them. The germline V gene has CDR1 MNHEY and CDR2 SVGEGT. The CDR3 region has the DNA TGTGCCAGCAGTTCGCTATCGGACAGACCACCGAACACTGAAGCTTTCTTT. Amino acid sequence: CASSSLSDRPPNTEAFF.

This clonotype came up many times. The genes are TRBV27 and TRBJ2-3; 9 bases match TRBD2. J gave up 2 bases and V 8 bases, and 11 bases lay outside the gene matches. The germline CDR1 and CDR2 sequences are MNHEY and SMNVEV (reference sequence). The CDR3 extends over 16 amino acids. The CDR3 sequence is CASRQAGGRSTDTQYF. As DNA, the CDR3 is TGTGCCAGCCGTCAGGCGGGGGGGCGATCCACAGATACGCAGTATTTT.

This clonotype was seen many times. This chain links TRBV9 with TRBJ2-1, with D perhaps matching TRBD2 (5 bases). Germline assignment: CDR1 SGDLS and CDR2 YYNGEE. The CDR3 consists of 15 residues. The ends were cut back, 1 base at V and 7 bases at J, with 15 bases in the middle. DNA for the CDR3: TGTGCCAGCAGCGTATACGGGATCTACGGGAATGAGCAGTTCTTC. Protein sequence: CASSVYGIYGNEQFF.

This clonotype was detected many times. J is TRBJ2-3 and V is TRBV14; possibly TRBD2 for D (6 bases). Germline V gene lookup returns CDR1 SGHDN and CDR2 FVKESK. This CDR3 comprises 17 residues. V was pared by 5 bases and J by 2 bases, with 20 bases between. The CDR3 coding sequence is TGTGCCAGCAGCGGGGGACTTTCTTTATTCTTCACAGATACGCAGTATTTT. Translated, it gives CASSGGLSLFFTDTQYF.

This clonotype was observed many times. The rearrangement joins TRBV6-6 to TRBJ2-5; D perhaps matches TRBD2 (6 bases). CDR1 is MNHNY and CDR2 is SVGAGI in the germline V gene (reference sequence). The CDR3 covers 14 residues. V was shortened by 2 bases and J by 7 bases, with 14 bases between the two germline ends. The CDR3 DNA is TGTGCCAGCAGTTACGCCGGGACTGAATCGACCCAGTACTTC. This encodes CASSYAGTESTQYF.

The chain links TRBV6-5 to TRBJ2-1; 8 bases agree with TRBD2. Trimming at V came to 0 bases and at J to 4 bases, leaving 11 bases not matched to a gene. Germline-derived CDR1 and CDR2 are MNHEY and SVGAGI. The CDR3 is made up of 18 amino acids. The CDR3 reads CASSYSGGGSGGYNEQFF. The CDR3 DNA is TGTGCCAGCAGTTACTCGGGCGGGGGAAGCGGGGGATACAATGAGCAGTTCTTC.

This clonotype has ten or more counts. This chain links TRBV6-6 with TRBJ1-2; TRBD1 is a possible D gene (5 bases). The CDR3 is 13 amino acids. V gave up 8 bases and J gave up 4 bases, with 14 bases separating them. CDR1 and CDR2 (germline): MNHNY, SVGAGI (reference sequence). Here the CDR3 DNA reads TGTGCCAGCGCCCCGGGACTTTTCTATGGCTACACCTTC. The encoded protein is CASAPGLFYGYTF.

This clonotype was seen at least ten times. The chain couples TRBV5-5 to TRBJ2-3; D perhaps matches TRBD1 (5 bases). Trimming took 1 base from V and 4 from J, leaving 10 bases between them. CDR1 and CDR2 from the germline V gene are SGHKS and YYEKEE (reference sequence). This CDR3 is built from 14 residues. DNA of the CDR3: TGTGCCAGCAGCTTGAGGGGTGGGGCAGATACGCAGTATTTT. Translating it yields CASSLRGGADTQYF.

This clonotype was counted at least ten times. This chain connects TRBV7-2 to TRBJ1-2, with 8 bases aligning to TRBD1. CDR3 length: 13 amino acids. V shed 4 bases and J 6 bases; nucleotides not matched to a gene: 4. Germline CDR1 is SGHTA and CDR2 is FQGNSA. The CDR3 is CASSWGQANGYTF. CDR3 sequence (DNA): TGTGCCAGCAGCTGGGGACAGGCGAATGGCTACACCTTC.

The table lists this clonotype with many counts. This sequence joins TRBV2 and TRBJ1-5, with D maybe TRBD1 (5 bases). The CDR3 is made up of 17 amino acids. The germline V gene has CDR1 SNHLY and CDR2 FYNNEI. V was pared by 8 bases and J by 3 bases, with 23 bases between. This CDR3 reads CASQGDSIDRPNQPQHF. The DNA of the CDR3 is TGTGCCAGCCAAGGGGACTCCATTGACAGACCCAATCAGCCCCAGCATTTT. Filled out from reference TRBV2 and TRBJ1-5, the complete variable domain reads EPEVTQTPSHQVTQMGQEVILRCVPISNHLYFYWYRQILGQKVEFLVSFYNNEISEKSEIFDDQFSVERPDGSNFTLKIRSTKLEDSAMYFCASQGDSIDRPNQPQHFGDGTRLSIL.

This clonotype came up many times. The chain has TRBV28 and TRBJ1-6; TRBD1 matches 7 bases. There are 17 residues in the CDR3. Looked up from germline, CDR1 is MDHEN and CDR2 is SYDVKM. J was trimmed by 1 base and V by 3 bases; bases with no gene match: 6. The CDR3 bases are TGTGCCAGCAGTTTGGAGGGGGCTGGGTCCTATAATTCACCCCTCCACTTT. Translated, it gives CASSLEGAGSYNSPLHF.